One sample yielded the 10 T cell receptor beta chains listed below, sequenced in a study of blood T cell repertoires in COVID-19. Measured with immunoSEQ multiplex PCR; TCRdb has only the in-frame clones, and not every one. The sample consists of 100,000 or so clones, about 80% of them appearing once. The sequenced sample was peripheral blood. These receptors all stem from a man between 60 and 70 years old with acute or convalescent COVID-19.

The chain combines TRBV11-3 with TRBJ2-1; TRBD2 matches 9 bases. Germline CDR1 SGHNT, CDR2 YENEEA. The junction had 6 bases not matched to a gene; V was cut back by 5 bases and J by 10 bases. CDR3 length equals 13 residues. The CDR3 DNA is TGTGCCAGCAGCATGCCTAGCGGGACAGAGCAGTTCTTC. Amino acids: CASSMPSGTEQFF.

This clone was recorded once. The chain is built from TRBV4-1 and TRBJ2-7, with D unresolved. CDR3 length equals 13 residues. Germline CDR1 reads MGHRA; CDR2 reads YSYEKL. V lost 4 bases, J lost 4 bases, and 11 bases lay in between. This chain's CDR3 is CASSLIGPYEQYF. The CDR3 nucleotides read TGCGCCAGCAGCCTCATTGGCCCTTACGAGCAGTACTTC.

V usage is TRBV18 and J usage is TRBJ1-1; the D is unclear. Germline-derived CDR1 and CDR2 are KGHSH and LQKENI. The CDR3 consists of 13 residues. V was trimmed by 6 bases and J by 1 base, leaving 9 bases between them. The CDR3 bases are TGTGCCAGCTCCCCTAAATCGAACACTGAAGCTTTCTTT. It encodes CASSPKSNTEAFF.

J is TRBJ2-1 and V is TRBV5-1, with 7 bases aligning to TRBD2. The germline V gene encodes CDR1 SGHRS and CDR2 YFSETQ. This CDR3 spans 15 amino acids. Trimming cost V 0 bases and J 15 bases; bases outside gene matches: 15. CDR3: CASSLVGAEAGRMFF. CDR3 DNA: TGCGCCAGCAGCTTGGTTGGGGCCGAAGCGGGGCGGATGTTCTTC.

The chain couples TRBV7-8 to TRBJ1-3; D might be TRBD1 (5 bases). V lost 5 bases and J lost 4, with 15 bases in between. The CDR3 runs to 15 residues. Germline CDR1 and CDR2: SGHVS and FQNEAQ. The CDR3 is CASSHKGAVGNTIYF. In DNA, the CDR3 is TGTGCCAGCAGCCACAAAGGGGCGGTAGGAAACACCATATATTTT.

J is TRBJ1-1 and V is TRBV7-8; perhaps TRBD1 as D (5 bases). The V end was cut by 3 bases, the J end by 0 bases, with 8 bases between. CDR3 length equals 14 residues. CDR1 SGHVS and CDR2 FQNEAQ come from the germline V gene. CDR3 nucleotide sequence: TGTGCCAGCAGCTTGACAGATATGAACACTGAAGCTTTCTTT. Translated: CASSLTDMNTEAFF.

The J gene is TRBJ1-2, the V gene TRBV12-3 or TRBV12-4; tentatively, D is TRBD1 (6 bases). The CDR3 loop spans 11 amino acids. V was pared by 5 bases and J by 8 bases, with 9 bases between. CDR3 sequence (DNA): TGTGCCAGCAGTAGGACAGACGGCTACACCTTC. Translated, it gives CASSRTDGYTF.

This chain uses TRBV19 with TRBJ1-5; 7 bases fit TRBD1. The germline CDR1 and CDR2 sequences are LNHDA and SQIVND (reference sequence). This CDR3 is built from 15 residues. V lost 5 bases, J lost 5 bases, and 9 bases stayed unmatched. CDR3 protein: CASSPGGSYDQPQHF. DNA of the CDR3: TGTGCCAGTAGTCCAGGGGGGTCCTATGATCAGCCCCAGCATTTT. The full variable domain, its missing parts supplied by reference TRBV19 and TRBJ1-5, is DGGITQSPKYLFRKEGQNVTLSCEQNLNHDAMYWYRQDPGQGLRLIYYSQIVNDFQKGDIAEGYSVSREKKESFPLTVTSAQKNPTAFYLCASSPGGSYDQPQHFGDGTRLSIL.

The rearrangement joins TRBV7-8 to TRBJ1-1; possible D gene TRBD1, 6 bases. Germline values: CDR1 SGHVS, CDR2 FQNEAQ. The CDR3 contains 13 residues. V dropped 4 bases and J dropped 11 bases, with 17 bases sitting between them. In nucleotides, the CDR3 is TGTGCCAGCAGCTCGAATTTAGGACAGTATGCTTTCTTT. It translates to CASSSNLGQYAFF.

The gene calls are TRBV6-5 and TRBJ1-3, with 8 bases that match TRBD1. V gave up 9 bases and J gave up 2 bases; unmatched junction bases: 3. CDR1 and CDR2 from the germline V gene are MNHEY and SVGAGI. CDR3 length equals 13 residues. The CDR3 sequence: CASDRGPGNTIYF. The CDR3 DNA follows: TGTGCCAGTGACAGGGGTCCTGGAAACACCATATATTTT.